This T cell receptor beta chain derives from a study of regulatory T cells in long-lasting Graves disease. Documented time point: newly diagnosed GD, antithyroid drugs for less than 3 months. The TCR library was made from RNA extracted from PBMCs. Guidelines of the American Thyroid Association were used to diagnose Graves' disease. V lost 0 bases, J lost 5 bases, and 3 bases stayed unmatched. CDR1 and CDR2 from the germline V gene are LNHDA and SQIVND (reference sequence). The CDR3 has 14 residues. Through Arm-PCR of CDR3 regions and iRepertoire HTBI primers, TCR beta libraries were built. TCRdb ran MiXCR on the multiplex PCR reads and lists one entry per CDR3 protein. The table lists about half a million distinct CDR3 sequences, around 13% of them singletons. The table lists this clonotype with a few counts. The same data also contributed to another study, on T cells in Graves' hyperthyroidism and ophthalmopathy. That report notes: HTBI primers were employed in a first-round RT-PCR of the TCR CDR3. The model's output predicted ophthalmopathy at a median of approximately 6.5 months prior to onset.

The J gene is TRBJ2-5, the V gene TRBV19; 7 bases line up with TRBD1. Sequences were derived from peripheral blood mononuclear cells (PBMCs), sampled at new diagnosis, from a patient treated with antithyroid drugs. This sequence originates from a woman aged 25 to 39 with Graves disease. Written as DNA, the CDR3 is TGTGCCAGTAGTATAGACGGCAGGGGGGAGACCCAGTACTTC. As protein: CASSIDGRGETQYF.